This TCR beta chain originates from a study of T-cell memory formation after mild COVID-19. Study results and limitations: In second-wave clones peaking day 37, SARS-CoV-2 specificity remained unconfirmed. The finding that pre-infection memory included some responding clones suggested that cross-reactive memory joined. Contracting CD4+ clones sat mainly in CM and EM; CD8+ in EMRA.

This CDR3 is 16 amino acids long. The junction had 11 bases not matched to a gene; V was cut back by 5 bases and J by 7 bases. The germline V gene has CDR1 LNHDA and CDR2 SQIVND (reference sequence). This clonotype was counted only a few times. What it recognizes is unknown. TCR alpha and TCR beta cDNA libraries carrying sample barcodes and UMIs came from 5'RACE with constant-segment primers. TCRdb called the 5' RACE reads again in MiXCR, with one record for every CDR3 protein. This table has about 350,000 distinct CDR3 sequences, roughly an eighth appearing once. The sequence came from a man aged 18 to 29 who had mild COVID-19 (a few samples of this study predate the infection). Cell type and time point are not known. This sequence joins TRBV19 and TRBJ1-6; TRBD1 agrees at 7 bases. Sequenced material: PBMCs or a T cell subset sorted from them (not recorded which). CDR3 nucleotide sequence: TGTGCCAGTAGTCCCCGGACAGGAGGGAGGAATTCACCCCTCCACTTT. Translating gives CASSPRTGGRNSPLHF.